One sample yielded the 8 T cell receptor beta chains listed below, sequenced in a study of blood T cells in healthy people across ages. With a J-beta primer mix and a sample-barcoded 5' primer, a second PCR ran about 6 to 11 cycles. TCRdb reanalysed the 5' RACE reads using MiXCR and keeps one entry per CDR3 protein. The sample records more than 1 million distinct CDR3 sequences, 40% to 50% being singletons. The sequenced sample consisted of blood. The origin of the receptors is a woman aged 55-69 years in good health.

This clonotype was seen many times. J is TRBJ1-4 and V is TRBV29-1; D not certain. This CDR3 contains 13 residues. The germline gives CDR1 SQVTM, CDR2 ANQGSEA. V was shortened by 4 bases and J by 8 bases, with 14 bases between the two germline ends. The CDR3 DNA is TGCAGCGTTGGGGGATCCGTCGGCGAAAAACTGTTTTTT. Translated: CSVGGSVGEKLFF.

This clonotype was found a few times. The chain links TRBV12-3 or TRBV12-4 to TRBJ2-1; 13 bases match TRBD2. The CDR3 covers 15 residues. V was pared by 6 bases and J by 8 bases, with 7 bases of the junction left unmatched. The CDR3 coding sequence is TGTGCCAGCAGCGGGGGACTAGCGGGAAGCGATGAGCAGTTCTTC. Amino acid sequence: CASSGGLAGSDEQFF.

This clonotype was found a few times. The chain is built from TRBV7-2 and TRBJ2-7, with 12 bases identical to TRBD2. CDR1 is SGHTA and CDR2 is FQGNSA in the germline V gene. The CDR3 covers 20 residues. V lost 1 base to trimming and J lost 3 bases; unmatched junction nucleotides: 16. The CDR3 protein is CASSLVKFPGRTSGIYEQYF. CDR3 DNA sequence: TGTGCCAGCAGCTTAGTGAAGTTCCCAGGGCGGACTAGCGGGATCTACGAGCAGTACTTC. Complete variable domain (other parts from reference TRBV7-2 and TRBJ2-7): GAGVSQSPSNKVTEKGKDVELRCDPISGHTALYWYRQSLGQGLEFLIYFQGNSAPDKSGLPSDRFSAERTGGSVSTLTIQRTQQEDSAVYLCASSLVKFPGRTSGIYEQYFGPGTRLTVT.

The J gene is TRBJ1-2, the V gene TRBV5-1, with 9 nucleotides matching TRBD1. The CDR3 is 15 residues long. Germline-derived CDR1 and CDR2 are SGHRS and YFSETQ. V was pared by 3 bases and J by 3 bases, with 6 bases of the junction left unmatched. CDR3 residues: CASSSQGAEDYGYTF. Here the CDR3 DNA reads TGCGCCAGCAGCTCACAGGGGGCTGAGGACTATGGCTACACCTTC. Complete variable domain (other parts from reference TRBV5-1 and TRBJ1-2): KAGVTQTPRYLIKTRGQQVTLSCSPISGHRSVSWYQQTPGQGLQFLFEYFSETQRNKGNFPGRFSGRQFSNSRSEMNVSTLELGDSALYLCASSSQGAEDYGYTFGSGTRLTVV.

This rearrangement joins TRBV5-1 to TRBJ2-3, with 9 bases identical to TRBD2. With V trimmed by 7 bases and J by 1 base, 10 bases remained unmatched. Germline V gene data show CDR1 as SGHRS and CDR2 as YFSETQ. This CDR3 comprises 16 residues. Here the CDR3 reads CASCISGRGGTDTQYF. CDR3 coding DNA: TGCGCCAGCTGCATTAGCGGGAGAGGAGGCACAGATACGCAGTATTTT. The whole variable domain, remainder taken from reference TRBV5-1 and TRBJ2-3, is KAGVTQTPRYLIKTRGQQVTLSCSPISGHRSVSWYQQTPGQGLQFLFEYFSETQRNKGNFPGRFSGRQFSNSRSEMNVSTLELGDSALYLCASCISGRGGTDTQYFGPGTRLTVL.

This clonotype was seen a few times. The chain couples TRBV7-9 to TRBJ2-7, with 8 positions matching TRBD1. V was clipped by 6 bases and J by 3 bases; unmatched bases: 7. Germline V gene data show CDR1 as SEHNR and CDR2 as FQNEAQ (reference sequence). The CDR3 has 14 amino acids. The CDR3 reads CASSPNGQGYEQYF. The DNA for the CDR3 is TGTGCCAGCAGTCCCAATGGACAGGGCTACGAGCAGTACTTC.

This clonotype was detected a few times. This sequence joins TRBV2 and TRBJ1-2; D gene unclear. Germline loops: CDR1 SNHLY, CDR2 FYNNEI. Trimming removed 6 bases at V and 5 bases at J, with 13 bases between. The CDR3 totals 13 residues. The CDR3 nucleotides read TGTGCCAGCAGCCCGGCGGGAGAGTATGGCTACACCTTC. Residues: CASSPAGEYGYTF.

The rearrangement joins TRBV5-1 to TRBJ2-5; maybe TRBD2 (6 bases). Germline CDR1 and CDR2: SGHRS and YFSETQ. V was trimmed by 4 bases and J by 5 bases, leaving 21 bases between them. The CDR3 has 16 residues. CDR3 coding DNA: TGCGCCAGCAGCCAGGTGGAGTTGCGGGAAGGTGAGACCCAGTACTTC. The encoded protein is CASSQVELREGETQYF.